One and the same sample provided the 26 T cell receptor beta chains below, sequenced in a study of blood T cell repertoires in COVID-19. Using immunoSEQ multiplex PCR, the repertoire was profiled, and TCRdb retains in-frame clones only, with some absent. The sample records over 90,000 clones, around 87% being singletons. The source material was peripheral blood. The receptors originated from a man in his forties or fifties with active or convalescent COVID-19.

V and J are TRBV30 and TRBJ2-1; D possibly corresponds to TRBD1 (6 bases). Trimming pared 2 bases from V and 7 bases from J, leaving 15 bases between. CDR3 length: 14 residues. CDR1 GTSNPN and CDR2 SVGIG come from the germline V gene (reference sequence). CDR3 sequence (DNA): TGTGCCTGGAGTCGGACAGCCTTGGGAAATGAGCAGTTCTTC. As protein: CAWSRTALGNEQFF. The full variable domain, rest sourced from reference TRBV30 and TRBJ2-1, is SQTIHQWPATLVQPVGSPLSLECTVEGTSNPNLYWYRQAAGRGLQLLFYSVGIGQISSEVPQNLSASRPQDRQFILSSKKLLLSDSGFYLCAWSRTALGNEQFFGPGTRLTVL.

This clone was counted once. This chain connects TRBV6-5 to TRBJ1-5; tentatively, D is TRBD1 (5 bases). CDR3 length equals 14 residues. Trimming took 0 bases from V and 5 from J, leaving 8 bases between them. CDR1 and CDR2 (germline): MNHEY, SVGAGI. The chain's CDR3 is CASSYSGVDQPQHF. The CDR3 DNA is TGTGCCAGCAGTTACTCAGGGGTTGATCAGCCCCAGCATTTT.

The V call is TRBV5-6, the J call TRBJ2-7; D uncertain. CDR1 is SGHDT and CDR2 is YYEEEE in the germline V gene. Deletions cut 2 bases from V and 3 bases from J, with 9 bases between. The CDR3 has 13 amino acids. The CDR3: CASSFSGLYEQYF. In DNA form, the CDR3 reads TGTGCCAGCAGCTTCTCAGGTCTCTACGAGCAGTACTTC.

CDR3 in amino acids: CASSLVPETEAFF. In nucleotides, the CDR3 is TGTGCCAGCAGCTTAGTTCCGGAGACTGAAGCTTTCTTT. V and J are TRBV7-2 and TRBJ1-1; D remains unclear. Trimming took 1 base from V and 5 from J, leaving 8 bases between them. The germline V gene has CDR1 SGHTA and CDR2 FQGNSA. The CDR3 consists of 13 residues. Together with reference TRBV7-2 and TRBJ1-1, the CDR3 gives the full variable domain: GAGVSQSPSNKVTEKGKDVELRCDPISGHTALYWYRQSLGQGLEFLIYFQGNSAPDKSGLPSDRFSAERTGGSVSTLTIQRTQQEDSAVYLCASSLVPETEAFFGQGTRLTVV.

The rearrangement uses TRBV21-1 and TRBJ2-3; TRBD2, the table's D call, lacks a check against the DNA. TRBV21-1 is described as a pseudogene. The CDR3 spans 20 residues. The CDR3 bases are TGTGCCAGCAGCCCTCCCCGAGAGTGGACTAGCGGGGATTTCCCAGATACGCAGTATTTT. This translates into CASSPPREWTSGDFPDTQYF.

The CDR3 coding sequence is TGTGCCTGGAGCCAGGGGGCGCGGAGCACAGATACGCAGTATTTT. Protein product: CAWSQGARSTDTQYF. The chain has TRBV30 and TRBJ2-3, with TRBD1 identical over 8 bases. CDR3 length equals 15 residues. Trimming cost V 3 bases and J 0 bases; bases outside gene matches: 5. In germline, CDR1 is GTSNPN, CDR2 SVGIG (reference sequence).

This chain uses TRBV4-1 with TRBJ2-7; 9 bases line up with TRBD1. The trim removed 3 bases at V and 5 bases at J, leaving 8 bases unmatched. The CDR3 runs to 15 residues. Germline V gene sequence: CDR1 MGHRA, CDR2 YSYEKL. The CDR3 sequence is CASSQASGQGHEQYF. The CDR3 coding sequence is TGCGCCAGCAGCCAGGCCTCCGGACAGGGGCACGAGCAGTACTTC.

This clone came up once. Here the CDR3 DNA reads TGTGCCAGCAGTTTCGGCACTGAAGCTTTCTTT. This gives the protein CASSFGTEAFF. The rearrangement joins TRBV12-3 or TRBV12-4 to TRBJ1-1; the D is unclear. Trimming removed 3 bases at V and 4 bases at J, with 3 bases between. This CDR3 spans 11 amino acids.

This chain joins TRBV5-4 and TRBJ1-2; D is possibly TRBD1 (6 bases). Germline V CDR1 and CDR2: SGHNT, YYREEE (reference sequence). The V end lost 0 bases, the J end lost 5 bases, and 8 bases lay between the germline ends. The CDR3 contains 13 residues. CDR3 DNA sequence: TGTGCCAGCAGCTTGGTGGGGACATATGGCTACACCTTC. Residues: CASSLVGTYGYTF.

The chain employs TRBV5-1 and TRBJ2-5; 7 nucleotides match TRBD2. Unmatched junction bases numbered 5, after V lost 1 base and J lost 5 bases. CDR3 length equals 14 residues. Germline CDR1 SGHRS, CDR2 YFSETQ. CDR3 sequence reads: CASSLRPGGETQYF. The CDR3 DNA reads TGCGCCAGCAGCTTGCGCCCCGGGGGGGAGACCCAGTACTTC.

The chain has TRBV19 and TRBJ2-1, with TRBD2 matching over 10 bases. This CDR3 is built from 16 residues. Germline V gene data show CDR1 as LNHDA and CDR2 as SQIVND (reference sequence). With V trimmed by 3 bases and J by 4 bases, 6 bases remained unmatched. For the CDR3, the DNA is TGTGCCAGTAGTATTCCCGGGACTAGCGTATACAATGAGCAGTTCTTC. Translated, it gives CASSIPGTSVYNEQFF.

The table lists this clone with a few counts. V and J are TRBV14 and TRBJ2-1; perhaps TRBD2 as D (6 bases). V was shortened by 4 bases and J by 1 base, with 14 bases between the two germline ends. The CDR3 has 16 amino acids. Germline V lookup: CDR1 SGHDN, CDR2 FVKESK. For the CDR3, the DNA is TGTGCCAGCAGCCCGCTCTGGGGGGAGTCCTACAATGAGCAGTTCTTC. It codes for CASSPLWGESYNEQFF.

The CDR3 DNA reads as TGTGCCAGCAGTTTGCAGTCTGGAAACACCATATATTTT. This codes for CASSLQSGNTIYF. This chain uses TRBV3-1 (or the pseudogene TRBV3-2) with TRBJ1-3; D uncertain. Trimming removed 6 bases from V and 1 base from J, with 7 bases in between. The CDR3 consists of 13 residues. Germline V CDR1 and CDR2: LGHDT, YNNKEL (reference sequence).

The table lists this clone with a count of one. This chain connects TRBV2 to TRBJ1-3; D unresolved. The CDR3 runs 13 residues. In germline, CDR1 is SNHLY, CDR2 FYNNEI. The V end lost 4 bases, the J end lost 2 bases, and 6 bases lay between the germline ends. The DNA for the CDR3 is TGTGCCAGCAGTGCAGTGGCTGGAAACACCATATATTTT. Residues: CASSAVAGNTIYF.

The chain combines TRBV7-2 with TRBJ2-7; TRBD1 agrees at 7 bases. Unmatched junction bases numbered 10, after V lost 6 bases and J lost 5 bases. There are 14 residues in the CDR3. The germline V gene has CDR1 SGHTA and CDR2 FQGNSA. Written as DNA, the CDR3 is TGTGCCAGCAGACCAGGGGGTATCATCCACGAGCAGTACTTC. It is translated as CASRPGGIIHEQYF. The full variable domain, rest sourced from reference TRBV7-2 and TRBJ2-7, is GAGVSQSPSNKVTEKGKDVELRCDPISGHTALYWYRQSLGQGLEFLIYFQGNSAPDKSGLPSDRFSAERTGGSVSTLTIQRTQQEDSAVYLCASRPGGIIHEQYFGPGTRLTVT.

This clone showed up just once. The chain has TRBV5-1 and TRBJ1-1; D uncertain. The germline V gene has CDR1 SGHRS and CDR2 YFSETQ. V lost 4 bases, J lost 0 bases, and 7 bases lay in between. The CDR3 totals 13 residues. Here the CDR3 DNA reads TGCGCCAGCAGCGTGGGAGTGAACACTGAAGCTTTCTTT. Its protein is CASSVGVNTEAFF. Combining the CDR3 with reference TRBV5-1 and TRBJ1-1 gives the whole variable domain KAGVTQTPRYLIKTRGQQVTLSCSPISGHRSVSWYQQTPGQGLQFLFEYFSETQRNKGNFPGRFSGRQFSNSRSEMNVSTLELGDSALYLCASSVGVNTEAFFGQGTRLTVV.

The V gene is TRBV12-3 or TRBV12-4, the J gene TRBJ1-5, with 7 bases identical to TRBD1. Trimming cost V 6 bases and J 5 bases; bases outside gene matches: 4. The CDR3 totals 13 residues. The CDR3 sequence: CASSIQGDQPQHF. CDR3 DNA sequence: TGTGCCAGCAGCATCCAGGGGGATCAGCCCCAGCATTTT.

The chain couples TRBV30 to TRBJ1-6, with D tentatively TRBD1 (5 bases). CDR3 length equals 15 residues. Trimming stripped 3 bases from V and 7 bases from J, with 16 bases between. Per germline, CDR1 GTSNPN and CDR2 SVGIG (reference sequence). The DNA for the CDR3 is TGTGCCTGGAGGGCGCCGAGACAGCCGAATTCACCCCTCCACTTT. Encoded protein: CAWRAPRQPNSPLHF.

The V and J genes are TRBV6-6 and TRBJ2-7, with 7 bases matching TRBD1. Per germline, CDR1 MNHNY and CDR2 SVGAGI (reference sequence). With 7 bases clipped from V and 0 bases from J, the junction kept 3 bases outside the gene matches. This CDR3 has 13 amino acids. CDR3 residues: CASNGQDSYEQYF. In nucleotides, the CDR3 is TGTGCCAGCAATGGACAGGACTCCTACGAGCAGTACTTC.

V and J are TRBV2 and TRBJ1-1, with a tentative D call TRBD1 (5 bases). Trimming took off 8 bases at V and 7 bases at J, with 11 bases between the two ends. This CDR3 region has 11 residues. Germline loops: CDR1 SNHLY, CDR2 FYNNEI. The DNA of the CDR3 is TGTGCCAGCGGGGGGGGTCGTGAAGCTTTCTTT. Translated: CASGGGREAFF.

The rearrangement joins TRBV11-1 to TRBJ1-1; D uncertain. CDR3 length: 13 residues. Germline CDR1 SGHAT, CDR2 FQDESV (reference sequence). Trimming removed 4 bases at V and 4 bases at J, with 10 bases between. The CDR3 sequence: CASSSGRRTEAFF. As DNA, the CDR3 is TGTGCCAGCAGCTCAGGCCGGCGCACTGAAGCTTTCTTT.

The V gene is TRBV27, the J gene TRBJ1-1; D ambiguous. Trimming cost V 3 bases and J 0 bases, with 8 bases left between them. The CDR3 is 14 residues long. Germline V CDR1 and CDR2: MNHEY, SMNVEV (reference sequence). CDR3 residues: CASSFGPMNTEAFF. The CDR3 DNA follows: TGTGCCAGCAGTTTTGGGCCAATGAACACTGAAGCTTTCTTT.

The gene calls are TRBV6-2 or TRBV6-3 and TRBJ2-1, with a weak D call TRBD2 (5 bases). The CDR3 is 13 amino acids. Germline assignment: CDR1 MNHEY and CDR2 SVGEGT. Trimming cost V 2 bases and J 5 bases, with 7 bases left between them. CDR3 bases: TGTGCCAGCAGTTACAGAGCGGACAATGAGCAGTTCTTC. The encoded protein is CASSYRADNEQFF.

The rearrangement joins TRBV7-2 to TRBJ2-5; D perhaps matches TRBD1 (5 bases). V lost 5 bases and J 4 bases, leaving 14 bases between the germline ends. Germline V lookup: CDR1 SGHTA, CDR2 FQGNSA. CDR3 length: 14 amino acids. CDR3 protein: CASSGRLGLETQYF. CDR3 coding DNA: TGTGCCAGCAGCGGCCGCCTGGGGCTAGAGACCCAGTACTTC.

The V gene is TRBV15, the J gene TRBJ1-4; D call uncertain. The CDR3 runs 12 residues. In germline, CDR1 is LNHNV, CDR2 YYDKDF (reference sequence). V shed 7 bases and J shed 4 bases, with 7 bases lying between them. This CDR3 reads CATTALNEKLFF. Written as DNA, the CDR3 is TGTGCCACCACAGCGCTTAATGAAAAACTGTTTTTT.

V is TRBV27 and J is TRBJ1-6, with 7 bases that match TRBD1. Germline V gives CDR1 MNHEY, CDR2 SMNVEV (reference sequence). J was trimmed by 7 bases and V by 6 bases; bases with no gene match: 3. The CDR3 totals 13 residues. CDR3 sequence: CASRNRGNSPLHF. The CDR3 bases are TGTGCCAGCAGAAACAGGGGAAATTCACCCCTCCACTTT.